This entry is about one T cell receptor beta chain. This sample was taken from a study of blood T cell repertoires in COVID-19. Study-level background: The origin of the acute and convalescent COVID-19 samples was the United States, Italy and Spain. PBMCs, B-cell-depleted T cells, or T cells were the source of the cDNA or gDNA that made up the material.

This CDR3 contains 16 residues. In germline, CDR1 is SGHRS, CDR2 YFSETQ. The V segment lost 3 bases and the J segment 4 bases; nucleotides outside the gene matches: 7. The assay was immunoSEQ multiplex PCR, and TCRdb's table has in-frame clones only and misses some. Here the sample spans some 200,000 clones, around 80% being singletons. This receptor was taken from a woman aged 40 to 50 with acute COVID-19. Sequenced: PBMCs or T cells enriched from blood (not recorded which). The J gene is TRBJ2-1, the V gene TRBV5-1; TRBD2 matches at 10 bases. The CDR3 DNA follows: TGCGCCAGCAGCTCAACAACTAGCGGGGCTTACAATGAGCAGTTCTTC. Protein sequence: CASSSTTSGAYNEQFF.